Below, 25 T cell receptor beta chains from the same sample are listed, as sequenced in a study of T cells in Graves' hyperthyroidism and ophthalmopathy. Amplification yielded TCR beta CDR3 regions, with RNA transcripts as the source. The TCR CDR3 first-round RT-PCR relied on the HTBI primer set. Using its own MiXCR run on the multiplex PCR reads, TCRdb lists one record per CDR3 protein. The sample includes 400,000 to 600,000 distinct CDR3 sequences, 20% to 25% of them seen just once. The sample consisted of blood. The receptors come from a man between 18 and 35 years old with Graves' hyperthyroidism.

This clonotype has at least ten counts. The V call is TRBV7-8, the J call TRBJ1-5; TRBD1 aligns across 8 bases. Per germline, CDR1 SGHVS and CDR2 FQNEAQ. This CDR3 is built from 16 residues. J was trimmed by 3 bases and V by 5 bases; bases with no gene match: 9. In nucleotides, the CDR3 is TGTGCCAGCAGCCCCTCGACAGGGGCCTTCAATCAGCCCCAGCATTTT. Translation gives CASSPSTGAFNQPQHF.

In this sample, this clonotype turned up many times. The V gene is TRBV6-2 or TRBV6-3, the J gene TRBJ2-2, with D uncertain. V lost 2 bases and J 7 bases, leaving 14 bases between the germline ends. CDR1 and CDR2 (germline): MNHEY, SVGEGT. The CDR3 covers 15 residues. Here the CDR3 DNA reads TGTGCCAGCAGTTACCCCCCCCTGACTCGCGGGGAGCTGTTTTTT. It codes for CASSYPPLTRGELFF.

This clonotype was seen at least ten times. Here the CDR3 reads CASSGGTGLSGYTF. The CDR3 nucleotides read TGTGCCAGCAGCGGGGGGACAGGGTTAAGTGGCTACACCTTC. The chain uses TRBV9 and TRBJ1-2; 9 bases are shared with TRBD1. The V segment lost 3 bases and the J segment 7 bases; nucleotides outside the gene matches: 7. Per the germline V gene, CDR1 is SGDLS and CDR2 is YYNGEE. The CDR3 has 14 residues.

This clonotype has a count of ten or more. The chain carries TRBV12-3 or TRBV12-4 and TRBJ2-4; D possibly uses TRBD1 or TRBD2 (6 bases each). The CDR3 contains 15 residues. V gave up 1 base and J gave up 7 bases, with 14 bases separating them. CDR3: CASSLDWGARNIQYF. Here the CDR3 DNA reads TGTGCCAGCAGTTTAGATTGGGGGGCACGGAACATTCAGTACTTC.

The V call is TRBV6-1, the J call TRBJ2-2; tentatively, D is TRBD2 (5 bases). Looked up from germline, CDR1 is MNHNS and CDR2 is SASEGT. CDR3 size: 14 residues. V was pared by 3 bases and J by 4 bases, with 9 bases between. CDR3 residues: CASSDPGLTGELFF. The CDR3 DNA reads as TGTGCCAGCAGTGACCCAGGACTCACCGGGGAGCTGTTTTTT.

This clonotype has only a few counts. This sequence joins TRBV28 and TRBJ1-1, with 7 bases that match TRBD1. Trimming removed 5 bases from V and 10 bases from J; junction bases left unmatched: 10. The CDR3 runs 13 residues. CDR1 is MDHEN, CDR2 SYDVKM, per germline. The CDR3 loop reads CASSISRTGVAFF. As DNA, the CDR3 is TGTGCCAGCAGTATCTCTCGGACAGGAGTAGCTTTCTTT.

This clonotype has a count of ten or more. The genes are TRBV5-5 and TRBJ1-5; D is undetermined. The V end was cut by 5 bases, the J end by 3 bases, with 15 bases between. The germline V gene has CDR1 SGHKS and CDR2 YYEKEE (reference sequence). The CDR3 loop spans 15 amino acids. The CDR3 region has the DNA TGTGCCAGCAGTTCCGGACTGTTGGCCAATCAGCCCCAGCATTTT. Its translation: CASSSGLLANQPQHF.

There are many counts of this clonotype. The chain's CDR3 is CSVEDPTGGEQYF. In DNA form, the CDR3 reads TGCAGCGTTGAAGATCCTACAGGGGGCGAGCAGTACTTC. The J gene is TRBJ2-7, the V gene TRBV29-1; 8 nucleotides agree with TRBD1. The CDR3 has 13 amino acids. CDR1 SQVTM and CDR2 ANQGSEA come from the germline V gene. The V segment lost 0 bases and the J segment 6 bases; nucleotides outside the gene matches: 4.

This clonotype occurred many times. J is TRBJ1-1 and V is TRBV19; 7 bases line up with TRBD1. CDR1 is LNHDA and CDR2 is SQIVND in the germline V gene (reference sequence). V lost 7 bases to trimming and J lost 5 bases; unmatched junction nucleotides: 7. There are 13 residues in the CDR3. CDR3 in DNA: TGTGCCAGTACCCCAGGGGGGCTTACTGAAGCTTTCTTT. Translated, it gives CASTPGGLTEAFF.

This chain links TRBV29-1 with TRBJ2-5; D is unresolved. The CDR3 contains 12 residues. Trimming removed 4 bases from V and 7 bases from J, with 13 bases in between. Germline CDR1 SQVTM, CDR2 ANQGSEA. CDR3 residues: CSVVAYLGTQYF. The CDR3 DNA reads as TGCAGCGTTGTCGCGTACTTGGGGACCCAGTACTTC.

The chain links TRBV18 to TRBJ1-4; 10 bases fit TRBD1. Germline-derived CDR1 and CDR2 are KGHSH and LQKENI. Trimming took 0 bases from V and 8 from J; bases not matched to a gene: 0. The CDR3 has 14 amino acids. As DNA, the CDR3 is TGTGCCAGCTCACCACCGGACAGGGGGGAAAAACTGTTTTTT. The encoded protein is CASSPPDRGEKLFF.

This clonotype appeared many times. The chain couples TRBV19 to TRBJ1-5; 8 bases map to TRBD1. The V segment lost 3 bases and the J segment 6 bases; nucleotides outside the gene matches: 4. Germline V CDR1 and CDR2: LNHDA, SQIVND (reference sequence). The CDR3 has 14 residues. The CDR3 coding sequence is TGTGCCAGTAGTATTTTGACAGGGGTTCAGCCCCAGCATTTT. It encodes CASSILTGVQPQHF.

This clonotype was detected many times. The chain joins TRBV20-1 to TRBJ1-3; the D is unclear. The CDR3 spans 13 residues. The germline gives CDR1 DFQATT, CDR2 SNEGSKA (reference sequence). V lost 0 bases and J 3 bases, leaving 6 bases between the germline ends. The CDR3 is CSARDRDGNTIYF. CDR3 bases: TGCAGTGCTAGAGATCGAGATGGAAACACCATATATTTT.

At least ten counts were recorded for this clonotype. V gene TRBV6-5 combines with J gene TRBJ1-1; no reliable D call. Trimming cost V 0 bases and J 4 bases, with 6 bases left between them. The germline gives CDR1 MNHEY, CDR2 SVGAGI. CDR3 length: 13 amino acids. This CDR3 reads CASSYSELTEAFF. Written as DNA, the CDR3 is TGTGCCAGCAGTTACTCTGAACTCACTGAAGCTTTCTTT.

A few counts support this clonotype. V and J are TRBV12-3 or TRBV12-4 and TRBJ2-7; D call uncertain. The V end lost 5 bases, the J end lost 3 bases, and 11 bases lay between the germline ends. The CDR3 extends over 13 amino acids. The CDR3 nucleotides read TGTGCCAGCAGTCCAGGCTGGAACTACGAGCAGTACTTC. Protein product: CASSPGWNYEQYF.

The V and J genes are TRBV29-1 and TRBJ2-7; D is possibly TRBD2 (6 bases). Germline V gives CDR1 SQVTM, CDR2 ANQGSEA. Trimming removed 3 bases from V and 0 bases from J, with 12 bases in between. The length of the CDR3 is 14 residues. The CDR3 loop reads CSVDSGDPSYEQYF. The CDR3 coding sequence is TGCAGCGTTGACTCGGGGGACCCCTCCTACGAGCAGTACTTC.

This clonotype was found many times. The V gene is TRBV27, the J gene TRBJ1-5, with D unclear. This CDR3 is built from 16 residues. V was pared by 3 bases and J by 0 bases, with 12 bases between. CDR1 MNHEY and CDR2 SMNVEV come from the germline V gene (reference sequence). This chain's CDR3 is CASSFMSDHSNQPQHF. DNA of the CDR3: TGTGCCAGCAGTTTTATGTCAGACCATAGCAATCAGCCCCAGCATTTT.

In its sample, this clonotype was seen a few times. V is TRBV20-1 and J is TRBJ2-7; TRBD2 matches at 8 bases. The trim removed 2 bases at V and 6 bases at J, leaving 9 bases unmatched. Germline V gives CDR1 DFQATT, CDR2 SNEGSKA (reference sequence). The CDR3 spans 14 residues. DNA for the CDR3: TGCAGTGCTAGAACCCCGGGGGGGCAGGTCGAGCAGTACTTC. Its translation is CSARTPGGQVEQYF.

This clonotype occurred a few times. This chain joins TRBV11-1 and TRBJ2-3; D assignment may be TRBD1 or TRBD2 (5 bases each). CDR1 is SGHAT and CDR2 is FQDESV in the germline V gene (reference sequence). The CDR3 extends over 15 amino acids. Trimming took off 4 bases at V and 0 bases at J, with 11 bases between the two ends. The CDR3 DNA sequence: TGTGCCAGCAGCTCACGGGGACCAAGCACAGATACGCAGTATTTT. Amino acids: CASSSRGPSTDTQYF.

Ten or more counts support this clonotype. This chain uses TRBV19 with TRBJ1-2; possible D gene TRBD1, 5 bases. With 3 bases removed from V and 4 bases from J, the gap between germline ends came to 9 bases. The CDR3 length is 13 residues. Germline V lookup: CDR1 LNHDA, CDR2 SQIVND (reference sequence). The DNA of the CDR3 is TGTGCCAGTAGTATCGACAGAGTCTATGGCTACACCTTC. As protein: CASSIDRVYGYTF.

This clonotype was detected a few times. The chain employs TRBV3-1 and TRBJ1-2; weak D call: TRBD1 (6 bases). This CDR3 has 15 residues. Deletions cut 4 bases from V and 5 bases from J, with 17 bases between. CDR1 and CDR2 from the germline V gene are LGHDT and YNNKEL (reference sequence). In DNA, the CDR3 is TGTGCCAGCAGCCGACGGGGAACAGGGTGGTATGGCTACACCTTC. Its translation: CASSRRGTGWYGYTF. The variable domain in full, with the rest retrieved from reference TRBV3-1 and TRBJ1-2, is DTAVSQTPKYLVTQMGNDKSIKCEQNLGHDTMYWYKQDSKKFLKIMFSYNNKELIINETVPNRFSPKSPDKAHLNLHINSLELGDSAVYFCASSRRGTGWYGYTFGSGTRLTVV.

The gene calls are TRBV6-5 and TRBJ1-2, with a tentative D call TRBD1 (5 bases). Germline CDR1 reads MNHEY; CDR2 reads SVGAGI. Trimming removed 2 bases at V and 0 bases at J, with 7 bases between. The CDR3 length is 14 residues. In nucleotides, the CDR3 is TGTGCCAGCAGTTACGGGGGAGCTAACTATGGCTACACCTTC. Its translation: CASSYGGANYGYTF.

The chain recombines TRBV7-6 with TRBJ2-5; D may be TRBD2 (6 bases). Germline V gene data show CDR1 as SGHVS and CDR2 as FNYEAQ. V shed 6 bases and J shed 3 bases, with 11 bases lying between them. This CDR3 has 13 amino acids. DNA for the CDR3: TGTGCCAGCAGGACTAGGGTAGAAGAGACCCAGTACTTC. Residues: CASRTRVEETQYF.

This clonotype was observed many times. The rearrangement uses TRBV19 and TRBJ1-2, with a weak D call TRBD1 (6 bases). Trimming removed 7 bases from V and 8 bases from J, with 20 bases in between. Germline V gene data show CDR1 as LNHDA and CDR2 as SQIVND (reference sequence). The CDR3 spans 14 residues. The CDR3 is CASNRQDLRGGYTF. The CDR3 region has the DNA TGTGCCAGTAACCGACAGGACCTCAGGGGAGGCTACACCTTC.

This clonotype was recorded many times. V is TRBV20-1 and J is TRBJ2-5; perhaps TRBD2 as D (5 bases). The ends were cut back, 7 bases at V and 5 bases at J, with 14 bases in the middle. Germline loops: CDR1 DFQATT, CDR2 SNEGSKA (reference sequence). The CDR3 spans 12 residues. The CDR3 protein is CSVWTAGETQYF. In DNA form, the CDR3 reads TGCAGTGTTTGGACTGCCGGGGAGACCCAGTACTTC.